A single sample is the source of the 32 T cell receptor beta chains below, sequenced in a study of read filtering for tumor transcriptome and immune sequencing. The library was built from about 400 ng RNA with molecular barcoded adaptors for alpha/delta and beta/gamma chains. In TCRdb, the reads were re-called with MiXCR into one record per CDR3 protein. The sample yields about 57,000 distinct CDR3 sequences, 11% to 15% seen once. The sequencing sample was made of a population of CD138-negative cells sorted from bone marrow. These receptors all come from a donor older than 35 with multiple myeloma.

This clonotype has ten or more counts. J is TRBJ2-5 and V is TRBV10-1, with unresolved D. Per germline, CDR1 WNHNN and CDR2 SYGVQD (reference sequence). V was cut by 0 bases and J by 3 bases, with 8 bases left in between. CDR3 length: 14 amino acids. Here the CDR3 reads CASSESISEETQYF. Written as DNA, the CDR3 is TGCGCCAGCAGTGAGTCGATCTCTGAAGAGACCCAGTACTTC.

In regard to this clonotype: A much larger clone differs by one base, so this may be a read error. The chain uses TRBV20-1 and TRBJ2-1, with a weak D call TRBD1 (5 bases). CDR3 length: 12 residues. Germline-derived CDR1 and CDR2 are DFQATT and SNEGSKA (reference sequence). The CDR3 DNA is TGCAGTGCTAGTCGCAGGGAAAATGTGCAGTTCTTC. Protein sequence: CSASRRENVQFF.

Many counts were recorded for this clonotype. The chain uses TRBV4-1 and TRBJ1-4, with D unclear. CDR1 and CDR2 from the germline V gene are MGHRA and YSYEKL. V gave up 1 base and J gave up 6 bases, with 9 bases separating them. The CDR3 totals 14 residues. The CDR3 DNA follows: TGCGCCAGCAGCCAAGTTACAAGAGATGAAAAACTGTTTTTT. Its translation: CASSQVTRDEKLFF.

This clonotype came up many times. This sequence joins TRBV5-1 and TRBJ2-1, with 11 bases matching TRBD2. The CDR3 loop spans 17 amino acids. With V trimmed by 4 bases and J by 1 base, 7 bases remained unmatched. Germline CDR1 SGHRS, CDR2 YFSETQ. CDR3 in DNA: TGCGCCAGCAGCCCGGCGGCTAGCGGGAGGTCCTACAATGAGCAGTTCTTC. As protein: CASSPAASGRSYNEQFF.

This clonotype was observed a few times. This chain's CDR3 is CSAGTSGSEDTQYF. The CDR3 DNA follows: TGCAGTGCTGGAACTAGCGGGAGTGAGGATACGCAGTATTTT. The chain links TRBV20-1 to TRBJ2-3; 11 bases line up with TRBD2. The CDR3 loop spans 14 amino acids. The trim removed 5 bases at V and 6 bases at J, leaving 7 bases unmatched. Germline CDR1 DFQATT, CDR2 SNEGSKA (reference sequence).

This clonotype was seen ten or more times. The chain links TRBV29-1 to TRBJ1-1; TRBD1 agrees at 8 bases. Trimming cost V 8 bases and J 4 bases; bases outside gene matches: 9. The CDR3 is 13 amino acids. Germline lookup yields CDR1 SQVTM and CDR2 ANQGSEA. The DNA for the CDR3 is TGCAGCCTCTTAGGTACAGGGGGCACTGAAGCTTTCTTT. Amino acid sequence: CSLLGTGGTEAFF.

This clonotype occurred many times. This rearrangement joins TRBV4-3 to TRBJ2-7; D might be TRBD2 (5 bases). The CDR3 length is 15 residues. V dropped 0 bases and J dropped 3 bases, with 12 bases sitting between them. Germline CDR1 LGHNA, CDR2 YSLEER. DNA for the CDR3: TGCGCCAGCAGCCAAGATATTGAGCGGAGCTACGAGCAGTACTTC. As protein: CASSQDIERSYEQYF.

Many counts were recorded for this clonotype. The rearrangement uses TRBV29-1 and TRBJ2-7; 11 nucleotides align to TRBD2. This CDR3 spans 14 amino acids. Trimming took 5 bases from V and 3 from J; bases not matched to a gene: 6. Germline V gene lookup returns CDR1 SQVTM and CDR2 ANQGSEA. Here the CDR3 DNA reads TGCAGCGTTTCCCCGGGACTAGCGGACTACGAGCAGTACTTC. This codes for CSVSPGLADYEQYF.

This clonotype showed up many times. The rearrangement joins TRBV20-1 to TRBJ2-1; 8 bases fit TRBD2. The length of the CDR3 is 15 residues. Losses at the gene ends were 0 bases for V and 5 bases for J; bases not matched to a gene: 6. The germline V gene encodes CDR1 DFQATT and CDR2 SNEGSKA (reference sequence). This CDR3 reads CSARDGTRRNNEQFF. As DNA, the CDR3 is TGCAGTGCTAGAGATGGGACTAGGAGAAACAATGAGCAGTTCTTC.

Many counts were recorded for this clonotype. The chain recombines TRBV4-2 with TRBJ2-1, with a weak D call TRBD1 (5 bases). Germline loops: CDR1 LGHNA, CDR2 YNFKEQ. The CDR3 runs to 16 residues. Trimming left V 4 bases short and J 0 bases short, with 13 bases between. In nucleotides, the CDR3 is TGTGCCAGCAGCCTAGGGCAGGGTCGCTCCTACAATGAGCAGTTCTTC. Its protein is CASSLGQGRSYNEQFF.

A remark on this clonotype: A far more abundant clone sits one base away, making this likely a read error. V and J are TRBV4-3 and TRBJ2-1, with 13 nucleotides matching TRBD2. The germline V gene has CDR1 LGHNA and CDR2 YSLEER. CDR3 length equals 16 residues. The CDR3 nucleotides are TGTGCCAGCGGCCAAACAAGACTAGCGGGAGGCCATGAGCAGTTCTTC. This encodes CASGQTRLAGGHEQFF.

There are a few counts of this clonotype. This chain links TRBV3-1 with TRBJ2-7; no definite D call. The CDR3 loop spans 15 amino acids. The germline V gene encodes CDR1 LGHDT and CDR2 YNNKEL (reference sequence). Trimming cost V 0 bases and J 0 bases, with 9 bases left between them. For the CDR3, the DNA is TGTGCCAGCAGCCAAGATCACGGCAGCTCCTACGAGCAGTACTTC. It codes for CASSQDHGSSYEQYF.

This clonotype was recorded at least ten times. The CDR3 bases are TGCAGTGCTAGGGCGTCTAATGTCGGCGGGGAGCTGTTTTTT. Its translation: CSARASNVGGELFF. The genes are TRBV20-1 and TRBJ2-2; D gene unclear. The germline V gene has CDR1 DFQATT and CDR2 SNEGSKA (reference sequence). This CDR3 is built from 14 residues. V lost 3 bases to trimming and J lost 7 bases, with 15 bases between them.

This clonotype was observed many times. The rearrangement joins TRBV28 to TRBJ2-2; TRBD1 might be the D (6 bases). CDR1 and CDR2 (germline): MDHEN, SYDVKM. With 5 bases removed from V and 5 bases from J, the gap between germline ends came to 15 bases. The CDR3 spans 15 residues. In nucleotides, the CDR3 is TGTGCCAGCAGTACCCTGACAGGAAGAACCGGGGAGCTGTTTTTT. Protein: CASSTLTGRTGELFF. The variable domain in full, with the rest retrieved from reference TRBV28 and TRBJ2-2, is DVKVTQSSRYLVKRTGEKVFLECVQDMDHENMFWYRQDPGLGLRLIYFSYDVKMKEKGDIPEGYSVSREKKERFSLILESASTNQTSMYLCASSTLTGRTGELFFGEGSRLTVL.

This clonotype was detected ten times or more. At one of its ends the junction is not consistent with the germline gene, which may arise from a read error. The rearrangement joins TRBV7-7 to TRBJ1-1, with D uncertain. Germline CDR1 and CDR2: SSHAT and FNYEAQ (reference sequence). This CDR3 has 13 residues. The CDR3 nucleotides are TGTGCTAGCAGCGAGAACATGAACACTGAAGCTTTCTTT. Translated, it gives CASSENMNTEAFF.

The V gene is TRBV4-1, the J gene TRBJ2-2; tentatively, D is TRBD1 (6 bases). The CDR3 is 15 amino acids. Germline lookup yields CDR1 MGHRA and CDR2 YSYEKL. Trimming left V 4 bases short and J 5 bases short, with 14 bases between. CDR3 in amino acids: CASSPGQRGTGELFF. CDR3 bases: TGCGCCAGCAGCCCCGGACAGAGGGGGACCGGGGAGCTGTTTTTT.

The V call is TRBV7-9, the J call TRBJ2-1; possibly TRBD2 for D (5 bases). CDR3 length: 14 amino acids. Trimming pared 0 bases from V and 7 bases from J, leaving 10 bases between. Germline lookup yields CDR1 SEHNR and CDR2 FQNEAQ (reference sequence). The CDR3 sequence is CASSLASRGNEQFF. CDR3 nucleotide sequence: TGTGCCAGCAGCTTAGCAAGTCGCGGGAATGAGCAGTTCTTC.

There are many counts of this clonotype. CDR3 DNA sequence: TGCAGTGCTAGAGATATGTTGCTAGCGGTTTCCTACGAGCAGTACTTC. Its protein product is CSARDMLLAVSYEQYF. J is TRBJ2-7 and V is TRBV20-1; 7 bases fit TRBD2. The junction had 9 bases not matched to a gene; V was cut back by 0 bases and J by 1 base. Looked up from germline, CDR1 is DFQATT and CDR2 is SNEGSKA (reference sequence). The CDR3 contains 16 residues.

The DNA of the CDR3 is TGTGCCAGCAGTTTATCTAGCGCCTACTACGAGCAGTACTTC. This codes for CASSLSSAYYEQYF. The chain is built from TRBV27 and TRBJ2-7; perhaps TRBD2 as D (5 bases). V lost 0 bases, J lost 3 bases, and 9 bases lay in between. Germline V gives CDR1 MNHEY, CDR2 SMNVEV (reference sequence). The CDR3 runs 14 residues.

This clonotype has more than one count but fewer than ten. The genes are TRBV29-1 and TRBJ2-2; 7 bases map to TRBD1. The V gene end was trimmed by 7 bases and the J gene end by 6 bases; junction bases not matched to a gene: 14. Germline loops: CDR1 SQVTM, CDR2 ANQGSEA. This CDR3 spans 15 amino acids. The DNA for the CDR3 is TGCAGCGCCGGAATAGGGACAGTGTCCGCCGGGGAGCTGTTTTTT. Translating it yields CSAGIGTVSAGELFF.

The table lists this clonotype with many counts. V usage is TRBV30 and J usage is TRBJ1-1, with D perhaps matching TRBD1 (6 bases). The CDR3 is 13 residues long. Germline CDR1 and CDR2: GTSNPN and SVGIG (reference sequence). V dropped 4 bases and J dropped 5 bases, with 14 bases sitting between them. Here the CDR3 reads CAWTGAGWTEAFF. The CDR3 DNA reads TGTGCCTGGACGGGGGCGGGGTGGACTGAAGCTTTCTTT.

This clonotype came up once. One end of the junction varies from germline; a read error may be responsible. The V gene is TRBV5-1, the J gene TRBJ2-3; 7 nucleotides line up with TRBD1. This CDR3 has 16 amino acids. Germline lookup yields CDR1 SGHRS and CDR2 YFSETQ. The CDR3: CASSLVGQPSSDTPYF. The CDR3 nucleotides are TGCGCCAGCAGCTTGGTGGGACAGCCTAGCTCAGATACGCCGTATTTT.

Points on this clonotype: A much larger clone lies a single base off, so this may be a read error. This chain links TRBV19 with TRBJ1-4; D call uncertain. V lost 3 bases and J 7 bases, leaving 12 bases between the germline ends. Germline CDR1 reads LNHDA; CDR2 reads SQIVND (reference sequence). The CDR3 covers 14 residues. CDR3 loop: CASSMGGVGEKLFF. The CDR3, as DNA: TGTGCCAGTAGTATGGGCGGGGTCGGTGAAAAACTGTTTTTT.

This clonotype was found many times. This chain connects TRBV3-1 to TRBJ2-1, with 11 bases matching TRBD2. This CDR3 has 14 amino acids. Trimming cost V 1 base and J 10 bases; bases outside gene matches: 3. Germline V gene data show CDR1 as LGHDT and CDR2 as YNNKEL (reference sequence). CDR3 in amino acids: CASSQGVAGGEQFF. CDR3 nucleotide sequence: TGTGCCAGCAGCCAAGGGGTAGCGGGAGGGGAGCAGTTCTTC.

To note about this clonotype: Given a far larger clone just one base away, this is likely a sequencing read error. The chain joins TRBV7-2 to TRBJ2-1, with D unclear. The germline V gene encodes CDR1 SGHTA and CDR2 FQGNSA. This CDR3 is built from 14 residues. As DNA, the CDR3 is TGTGCCAGCAGCCGTAAACGTGGATACAATGAGCAGCTCTTC. It is translated as CASSRKRGYNEQLF. The whole variable domain, remainder taken from reference TRBV7-2 and TRBJ2-1, is GAGVSQSPSNKVTEKGKDVELRCDPISGHTALYWYRQSLGQGLEFLIYFQGNSAPDKSGLPSDRFSAERTGGSVSTLTIQRTQQEDSAVYLCASSRKRGYNEQLFGPGTRLTVL.

The rearrangement uses TRBV3-1 and TRBJ2-7, with D possibly matching TRBD2 (6 bases). V was trimmed by 4 bases and J by 3 bases, leaving 13 bases between them. Germline lookup yields CDR1 LGHDT and CDR2 YNNKEL (reference sequence). The CDR3 is made up of 14 amino acids. CDR3 protein: CASSPGLADYEQYF. In nucleotides, the CDR3 is TGTGCCAGCAGCCCGGGATTAGCGGACTACGAGCAGTACTTC.

This clonotype was detected ten times or more. This chain connects TRBV30 to TRBJ2-3; 7 bases match TRBD1. Trimming cost V 0 bases and J 4 bases; bases outside gene matches: 10. CDR1 GTSNPN and CDR2 SVGIG come from the germline V gene (reference sequence). The CDR3 has 16 residues. The chain's CDR3 is CAWSVQGLRGPDTQYF. The DNA of the CDR3 is TGTGCCTGGAGTGTACAGGGGCTCCGGGGCCCAGATACGCAGTATTTT.

This clonotype appeared many times. This chain links TRBV29-1 with TRBJ2-7; 7 bases fit TRBD1. Germline lookup yields CDR1 SQVTM and CDR2 ANQGSEA. V gave up 7 bases and J gave up 6 bases; unmatched junction bases: 9. The CDR3 totals 12 residues. Written as DNA, the CDR3 is TGCAGCGCTCCCGGGACAGCAGGCGAGCAGTACTTC. Its translation is CSAPGTAGEQYF.

This clonotype was found many times. The rearrangement links TRBV12-3 or TRBV12-4 to TRBJ1-4; 7 nucleotides line up with TRBD1. The trim removed 1 base at V and 6 bases at J, leaving 8 bases unmatched. This CDR3 has 16 residues. CDR3 DNA: TGTGCCAGCAGTTTAGGATCGACAGGGTTGGATGAAAAACTGTTTTTT. Translation gives CASSLGSTGLDEKLFF.

This clonotype has a handful of counts. J is TRBJ2-3 and V is TRBV9; the D is unclear. The CDR3 sequence is 14 residues long. V gave up 0 bases and J gave up 0 bases, with 5 bases separating them. Germline lookup yields CDR1 SGDLS and CDR2 YYNGEE. The CDR3 DNA sequence: TGTGCCAGCAGCGTAGTCCCTAGCACAGATACGCAGTATTTT. Residues: CASSVVPSTDTQYF.

Note on this clonotype: The junction does not match germline at one end; this may be a read error. V gene TRBV6-5 combines with J gene TRBJ1-4; D not resolved. Per the germline V gene, CDR1 is MNHEY and CDR2 is SVGAGI. The CDR3 extends over 17 amino acids. Written as DNA, the CDR3 is TGTGCCAGCAGTTACTCTCTCACGAGGGTAATTGACGAAAAACGGTTTTTT. Translating gives CASSYSLTRVIDEKRFF.

This clonotype was counted a few times. A read error is likely, as this CDR3 ends without the conserved phenylalanine or tryptophan. Because the CDR3's place on the DNA is in doubt, the DNA is left out and the CDR3 is given as listed by TCRdb. The rearrangement joins TRBV27 to TRBJ2-1; the table's D call, TRBD2, has no DNA check behind it. Germline CDR1 reads MNHEY; CDR2 reads SMNVEV (reference sequence). The length of the CDR3 is 13 amino acids, counting both ends. CDR3 amino acids: CASSLIAGNEQLY.